This T cell receptor beta chain was sequenced in a study of preoperative IRX-2 immunotherapy in early breast cancer. This clone was seen once. Treatment described: preoperative locoregional IRX-2 cytokine immunotherapy. Preoperative locoregional IRX-2 cytokine immunotherapy was tested in the phase Ib source study. The method was immunoSEQ multiplex PCR; TCRdb's version includes in-frame clones alone and lacks a portion of them. The sample yields 60,000 or so clones, roughly 95% seen once. Sampling was conducted from a patient treated with IRX-2 immunotherapy. The TCR was taken from a human donor with breast cancer.

The CDR3 DNA is TGTGCCAGCGCCGGGGGAAGAGAGACCCAGTACTTC. Translating gives CASAGGRETQYF. The chain recombines TRBV6-5 with TRBJ2-5, with D perhaps matching TRBD2 (6 bases). With 8 bases removed from V and 4 bases from J, the gap between germline ends came to 11 bases. Germline V gives CDR1 MNHEY, CDR2 SVGAGI. There are 12 residues in the CDR3.